A selection of T cell receptor beta chains follows, all from one sample in a study of early T cells in non-severe SARS-CoV-2 infection. MiXCR, applied by TCRdb to the 5' RACE reads, yields one record per CDR3 protein. The sample lists around 47,000 distinct CDR3 sequences; around a tenth were seen once. Sequences were obtained from whole blood. Receptors originate from an adult who was a healthcare worker with PCR-confirmed SARS-CoV-2 infection or an uninfected control (not recorded which). CDR3s include the opening cysteine and the closing phenylalanine or tryptophan. The order of the fields is V gene, clone size, J gene, D gene, CDR3 protein, CDR3 DNA. D genes are given only for firm matches. Clone size, where shown, is once, few, many, or a class for clones that have expanded.

v_call: TRBV5-4; clone_size: many; j_call: TRBJ1-4; d_call: .; cdr3_aa: CASSLAGTSNEKLFF; cdr3_nt: TGTGCCAGCAGCTTGGCGGGGACCTCTAATGAAAAACTGTTTTTT
v_call: TRBV29-1; clone_size: .; j_call: TRBJ2-7; d_call: TRBD2; cdr3_aa: CSVVLGLAGVNEQYF; cdr3_nt: TGCAGCGTTGTCTTGGGACTAGCGGGAGTAAACGAGCAGTACTTC
v_call: TRBV15; clone_size: many; j_call: TRBJ2-2; d_call: .; cdr3_aa: CATSRAQGVYVGELFF; cdr3_nt: TGTGCCACCAGCAGAGCACAGGGCGTATATGTCGGGGAGCTGTTTTTT
v_call: TRBV29-1; clone_size: many; j_call: TRBJ2-3; d_call: .; cdr3_aa: CSVEDRAAQYF; cdr3_nt: TGCAGCGTTGAAGATCGGGCTGCGCAGTATTTT
v_call: TRBV6-4; clone_size: many; j_call: TRBJ2-1; d_call: .; cdr3_aa: CASSVTPYNEQFF; cdr3_nt: TGTGCCAGCAGTGTTACTCCTTACAATGAGCAGTTCTTC
v_call: TRBV4-1; clone_size: many; j_call: TRBJ2-1; d_call: .; cdr3_aa: CASSPRFNSQHNEQFF; cdr3_nt: TGCGCCAGCAGCCCGAGGTTCAATTCACAGCACAATGAGCAGTTCTTC
v_call: TRBV7-2; clone_size: once; j_call: TRBJ2-3; d_call: .; cdr3_aa: CASSPDPPTQYF; cdr3_nt: TGTGCCAGCAGCCCGGATCCCCCTACGCAGTATTTT
v_call: TRBV10-3; clone_size: few; j_call: TRBJ1-3; d_call: .; cdr3_aa: CAIRSPGNTIYF; cdr3_nt: TGTGCCATCAGGAGCCCTGGAAACACCATATATTTT
v_call: TRBV12-3/TRBV12-4; clone_size: .; j_call: TRBJ2-3; d_call: .; cdr3_aa: CASSPSHSTDTQYF; cdr3_nt: TGTGCCAGCAGTCCCTCCCATAGCACAGATACGCAGTATTTT
v_call: TRBV6-6; clone_size: .; j_call: TRBJ1-1; d_call: .; cdr3_aa: CASSYKAGNEAFF; cdr3_nt: TGTGCCAGCAGTTACAAGGCAGGAAATGAAGCTTTCTTT
v_call: TRBV29-1; clone_size: many; j_call: TRBJ2-7; d_call: .; cdr3_aa: CSVRSSIEQYF; cdr3_nt: TGCAGCGTCCGAAGTTCCATCGAGCAGTACTTC
v_call: TRBV11-3; clone_size: many; j_call: TRBJ1-1; d_call: TRBD1; cdr3_aa: CASSPGTGADTEAFF; cdr3_nt: TGTGCCAGCAGCCCGGGGACAGGGGCTGACACTGAAGCTTTCTTT
v_call: TRBV6-2/TRBV6-3; clone_size: .; j_call: TRBJ2-1; d_call: TRBD2; cdr3_aa: CASSWTSGSFGSYNEQFF; cdr3_nt: TGTGCCAGCAGTTGGACTAGCGGGAGTTTTGGATCCTACAATGAGCAGTTCTTC
v_call: TRBV20-1; clone_size: many; j_call: TRBJ2-1; d_call: TRBD2; cdr3_aa: CSARGLAGGYNEQFF; cdr3_nt: TGCAGTGCTAGAGGACTAGCGGGAGGCTACAATGAGCAGTTCTTC
v_call: TRBV20-1; clone_size: many; j_call: TRBJ2-5; d_call: .; cdr3_aa: CSGGRETQYF; cdr3_nt: TGCAGTGGGGGGAGAGAGACCCAGTACTTC
v_call: TRBV9; clone_size: few; j_call: TRBJ2-2; d_call: TRBD1; cdr3_aa: CASSVVAGGTGELFF; cdr3_nt: TGTGCCAGCAGCGTAGTAGCAGGGGGCACCGGGGAGCTGTTTTTT
v_call: TRBV20-1; clone_size: many; j_call: TRBJ2-1; d_call: TRBD2; cdr3_aa: CSARDHASGRRLSSYNEQFF; cdr3_nt: TGCAGTGCTAGAGATCATGCCAGCGGGAGGCGCCTGAGCTCCTACAATGAGCAGTTCTTC
v_call: TRBV7-2; clone_size: few; j_call: TRBJ2-7; d_call: .; cdr3_aa: CASSRSTGRASSYEQYF; cdr3_nt: TGTGCCAGCAGCCGGTCCACAGGGAGGGCCTCGTCCTACGAGCAGTACTTC
v_call: TRBV2; clone_size: many; j_call: TRBJ1-5; d_call: .; cdr3_aa: CASRRGPGSNQPQHF; cdr3_nt: TGTGCCAGCAGGAGGGGACCCGGTAGCAATCAGCCCCAGCATTTT
v_call: TRBV20-1; clone_size: many; j_call: TRBJ1-2; d_call: TRBD1; cdr3_aa: CSAVLLQGAHGYTF; cdr3_nt: TGCAGTGCCGTGCTTTTGCAGGGGGCGCACGGCTACACCTTC
v_call: TRBV7-2; clone_size: .; j_call: TRBJ2-7; d_call: TRBD2; cdr3_aa: CASSSAYGRGEQYF; cdr3_nt: TGTGCCAGCAGCTCCGCTTACGGGAGGGGCGAGCAGTACTTC
v_call: TRBV9; clone_size: many; j_call: TRBJ2-7; d_call: .; cdr3_aa: CASSVGGGVSYEQYF; cdr3_nt: TGTGCCAGCAGCGTAGGAGGTGGGGTCTCCTACGAGCAGTACTTC
v_call: TRBV7-9; clone_size: few; j_call: TRBJ2-3; d_call: TRBD2; cdr3_aa: CASSIAGERVTQYF; cdr3_nt: TGTGCCAGCAGTATAGCGGGAGAACGTGTTACGCAGTATTTT
v_call: TRBV2; clone_size: many; j_call: TRBJ1-1; d_call: .; cdr3_aa: CASSENGGVMNTEAFF; cdr3_nt: TGTGCCAGCAGTGAGAATGGGGGAGTGATGAACACTGAAGCTTTCTTT
v_call: TRBV10-2; clone_size: few; j_call: TRBJ2-1; d_call: TRBD2; cdr3_aa: CATTAGLAGVNEQFF; cdr3_nt: TGCGCCACCACCGCCGGACTAGCGGGAGTAAATGAGCAGTTCTTC
v_call: TRBV28; clone_size: .; j_call: TRBJ1-2; d_call: .; cdr3_aa: CASSLGIQYGYTF; cdr3_nt: TGTGCCAGCAGTTTAGGCATTCAGTATGGCTACACCTTC